This entry lists 5 T cell receptor beta chains sequenced from one sample in a study of T cells in Graves' hyperthyroidism and ophthalmopathy. TCR beta CDR3 regions were amplified from RNA. TCR CDR3 underwent first-round RT-PCR with the HTBI primer set. MiXCR, run by TCRdb on the multiplex PCR reads, gives a single entry per CDR3 protein. This sample carries about 360,000 distinct CDR3 sequences, around a sixth of them seen once, and the ten largest clones take about 30%. The sequencing sample was made of blood. These receptors were collected from a woman younger than 30 with Graves' hyperthyroidism that later progressed to Graves' ophthalmopathy.

This clonotype has ten or more counts. The CDR3 nucleotides are TGTGCCAGCAGTTCGCGGGCTACCCCCTACGAGCAGTACTTC. Translated, it gives CASSSRATPYEQYF. This chain joins TRBV6-1 and TRBJ2-7; D is possibly TRBD2 (5 bases). Germline-derived CDR1 and CDR2 are MNHNS and SASEGT. The CDR3 totals 14 residues. V was trimmed by 5 bases and J by 2 bases, leaving 13 bases between them.

This clonotype was seen repeatedly, ten times or more. The rearrangement links TRBV20-1 to TRBJ2-5; D possibly corresponds to TRBD1 (5 bases). The V end was cut by 3 bases, the J end by 0 bases, with 11 bases between. Per germline, CDR1 DFQATT and CDR2 SNEGSKA (reference sequence). This CDR3 region has 14 residues. The DNA of the CDR3 is TGCAGTGCTAGGATGACAGTGTACCAAGAGACCCAGTACTTC. Protein: CSARMTVYQETQYF.

V and J are TRBV29-1 and TRBJ1-1; perhaps TRBD1 as D (5 bases). The CDR3 sequence is 12 residues long. Germline assignment: CDR1 SQVTM and CDR2 ANQGSEA. Trimming left V 7 bases short and J 4 bases short, with 13 bases between. The CDR3 DNA reads TGCAGCGCGAGACGAAGGGGCACTGAAGCTTTCTTT. Protein: CSARRRGTEAFF.

The sample holds many counts of this clonotype. V usage is TRBV6-5 and J usage is TRBJ1-4; 7 positions agree with TRBD1. In germline, CDR1 is MNHEY, CDR2 SVGAGI. This CDR3 region has 14 residues. V lost 2 bases and J lost 6; bases outside the gene matches: 3. CDR3 DNA: TGTGCCAGCAGTTACAGGGGGCGGGATGAAAAACTGTTTTTT. This translates into CASSYRGRDEKLFF.

This clonotype was seen more than once but under ten times. This sequence joins TRBV12-3 or TRBV12-4 and TRBJ2-7; 9 bases agree with TRBD1. The CDR3 is made up of 16 amino acids. V gave up 2 bases and J gave up 6 bases; unmatched junction bases: 11. The CDR3 DNA reads TGTGCCAGCAGTTTATGGACCGGGACAGGGACGGTCGAGCAGTACTTC. Its protein is CASSLWTGTGTVEQYF.